Given below is one T cell receptor beta chain in context. RNA totalling roughly 0.45 to 1 ug underwent reverse transcription with random hexamers. Via MiXCR, TCRdb re-called the immunoSEQ multiplex PCR reads, giving one row per CDR3 protein. The sample lists about 73,000 distinct CDR3 sequences, over 85% occurring once. Trimming cost V 0 bases and J 0 bases; bases outside gene matches: 3. The CDR3 is 16 residues long. Germline V lookup: CDR1 MNHEY, CDR2 SVGEGT. This specimen comes from a study of CD8 T cells in Susac syndrome. The sample consisted of CD8+ T cells from PBMCs. The chain has TRBV6-2 or TRBV6-3 and TRBJ1-1; 8 positions agree with TRBD1. The source is a human donor with multiple sclerosis. DNA of the CDR3: TGTGCCAGCAGTTACTCGACAGGGGCGATGAACACTGAAGCTTTCTTT. It specifies CASSYSTGAMNTEAFF.